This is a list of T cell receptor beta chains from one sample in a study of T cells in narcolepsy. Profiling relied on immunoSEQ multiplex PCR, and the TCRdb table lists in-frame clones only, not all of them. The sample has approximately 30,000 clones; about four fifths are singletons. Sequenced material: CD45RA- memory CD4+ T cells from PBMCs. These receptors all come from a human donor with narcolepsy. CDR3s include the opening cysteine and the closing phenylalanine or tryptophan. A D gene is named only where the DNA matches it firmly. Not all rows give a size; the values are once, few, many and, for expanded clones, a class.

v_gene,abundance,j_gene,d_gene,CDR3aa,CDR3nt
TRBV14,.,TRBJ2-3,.,CASSPRLASTDTQYF,TGTGCCAGCAGCCCCCGCCTCGCTAGCACAGATACGCAGTATTTT
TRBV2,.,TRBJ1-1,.,CASSLDQRAFF,TGTGCCAGCAGTTTGGACCAGAGAGCTTTCTTT
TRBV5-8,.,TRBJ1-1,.,CASSLEEGPGNTEAFF,TGTGCCAGCAGCTTGGAGGAGGGGCCGGGGAACACTGAAGCTTTCTTT
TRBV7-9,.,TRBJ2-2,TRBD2,CASSLLRRTSGGTGELFF,TGTGCCAGCAGCTTATTAAGGAGGACTAGCGGGGGGACCGGGGAGCTGTTTTTT
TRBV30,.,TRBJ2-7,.,CAWSLGSPYEQYF,TGTGCCTGGAGTCTCGGGAGCCCCTACGAGCAGTACTTC
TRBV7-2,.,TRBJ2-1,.,CASSSPPGRNEQFF,TGTGCCAGCAGCTCCCCCCCCGGACGGAATGAGCAGTTCTTC
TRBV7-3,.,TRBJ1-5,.,CASSFGPDQPQHF,TGTGCCAGCAGCTTCGGTCCCGATCAGCCCCAGCATTTT
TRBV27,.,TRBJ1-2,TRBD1,CASRGWTGHGYTF,TGTGCCAGCAGGGGATGGACAGGTCATGGCTACACCTTC
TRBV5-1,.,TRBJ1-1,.,CASSLEETGLGTEAFF,TGCGCCAGCAGCTTGGAGGAGACAGGCCTGGGCACTGAAGCTTTCTTT
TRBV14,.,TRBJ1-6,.,CASSQARTENSPLHF,TGTGCCAGCAGCCAAGCCCGGACAGAGAATTCACCCCTCCACTTT
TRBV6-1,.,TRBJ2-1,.,CASSETVRDRNEQFF,TGTGCCAGCAGTGAGACAGTGAGGGACCGCAATGAGCAGTTCTTC
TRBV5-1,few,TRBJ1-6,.,CASSSMGLQGDSPLHF,TGCGCCAGCAGCTCGATGGGACTTCAAGGAGACTCACCCCTCCACTTT
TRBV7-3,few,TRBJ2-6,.,CASSLRRQDVLTF,TGTGCCAGCAGCTTAAGAAGGCAGGACGTCCTGACTTTC
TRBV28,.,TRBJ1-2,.,CASEHSVGYGYTF,TGTGCCAGCGAGCACTCAGTTGGATATGGCTACACCTTC
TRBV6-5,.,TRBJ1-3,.,CASSLTRTSSGNTIYF,TGTGCCAGCAGTTTGACCCGGACGTCGTCTGGAAACACCATATATTTT
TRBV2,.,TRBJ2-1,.,CASSRALLDNEQFF,TGTGCCAGTTCGCGGGCTTTGTTAGACAATGAGCAGTTCTTC
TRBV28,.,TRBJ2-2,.,CASRREGKNTGELFF,TGTGCCAGCAGGCGCGAGGGAAAGAACACCGGGGAGCTGTTTTTT
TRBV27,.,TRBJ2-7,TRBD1,CASSLRTGRYEQYF,TGTGCCAGCAGTTTAAGGACAGGGAGGTACGAGCAGTACTTC
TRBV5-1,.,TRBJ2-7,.,CASSSRSSGEQYF,TGCGCCAGCAGTTCCCGATCAAGCGGTGAGCAGTACTTC
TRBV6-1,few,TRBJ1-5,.,CASRMDQGGQPQHF,TGTGCCAGCAGGATGGACCAGGGTGGTCAGCCCCAGCATTTT
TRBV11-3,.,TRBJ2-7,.,CASSLEGQRGEQYF,TGTGCCAGCAGCTTAGAGGGCCAAAGGGGCGAGCAGTACTTC
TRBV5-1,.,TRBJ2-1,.,CASSSDQYYNEQFF,TGCGCCAGCAGTTCGGACCAGTATTACAATGAGCAGTTCTTC
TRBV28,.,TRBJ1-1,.,CASSLLTGGDTEAFF,TGTGCCAGCAGTTTGTTAACAGGAGGGGACACTGAAGCTTTCTTT
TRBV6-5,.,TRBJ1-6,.,CASSLRGEKGGPALHF,TGTGCCAGCAGTTTACGGGGGGAGAAAGGCGGTCCGGCCCTCCACTTT
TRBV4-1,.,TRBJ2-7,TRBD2,CASSQGGGSRSYEQYF,TGCGCCAGCAGCCAAGGGGGCGGGAGTCGGTCCTACGAGCAGTACTTC
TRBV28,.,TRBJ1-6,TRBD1,CASRPTDRGKRSPLHF,TGTGCCAGCAGGCCAACCGACAGGGGAAAGCGTTCACCCCTCCACTTT
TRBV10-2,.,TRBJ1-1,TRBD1,CATSDQTGANTEAFF,TGCGCCACCTCCGATCAGACAGGGGCCAACACTGAAGCTTTCTTT
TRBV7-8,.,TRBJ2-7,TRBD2,CASSLELAGGLGQYF,TGTGCCAGCAGCTTAGAGCTAGCGGGGGGTTTAGGGCAGTACTTC
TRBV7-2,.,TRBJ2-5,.,CASSLGLGAGQETQYF,TGTGCCAGCAGCTTAGGATTGGGGGCAGGCCAAGAGACCCAGTACTTC
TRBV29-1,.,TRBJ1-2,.,CSVSSDSSVTGYTF,TGCAGCGTGTCCTCCGACAGTAGCGTGACTGGCTACACCTTC
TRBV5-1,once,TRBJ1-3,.,CASSPPGGLSGNTIYF,TGCGCCAGCAGCCCCCCGGGAGGACTCTCTGGAAACACCATATATTTT
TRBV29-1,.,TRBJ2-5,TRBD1,CSVTGTQGNQETQYF,TGCAGCGTGACCGGGACACAGGGGAACCAAGAGACCCAGTACTTC
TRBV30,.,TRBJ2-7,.,CAWSEDGGYEQYF,TGTGCCTGGAGTGAGGATGGGGGGTACGAGCAGTACTTC
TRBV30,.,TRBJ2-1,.,CAWRANNEQFF,TGTGCCTGGAGGGCAAACAATGAGCAGTTCTTC
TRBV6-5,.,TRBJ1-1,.,CASGFLTGEAFF,TGTGCCAGCGGGTTTCTGACGGGAGAAGCTTTCTTT
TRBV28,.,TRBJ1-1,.,CASSFWGRTQNTEAFF,TGTGCCAGCAGTTTTTGGGGACGTACACAAAACACTGAAGCTTTCTTT
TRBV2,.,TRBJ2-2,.,CASRGQSNTGELFF,TGTGCCAGCAGGGGTCAGTCGAACACCGGGGAGCTGTTTTTT